The 21 T cell receptor beta chains below all came from one sample that was sequenced in a study of CXCR3-negative and CXCR3-positive naive CD8 T cells. Notes on the study in general: CXCR3-positive naive cells carried more hydrophobic TRB CDR3s than CXCR3-negative naive cells did.

Carrying UMI labels, the TRB cDNA libraries were prepared through 5' RACE. TCRdb re-called the 5' RACE reads and gives one entry per CDR3 protein, without DNA. The sample holds 84,000 or so distinct CDR3 sequences. No antigen has been identified for these receptors. Sequencing input: naive CXCR3+ CD8+ T cells from blood. Documented subset: CD45RO-CCR7+CD27+CD95- naive CD8+ T cells expressing CXCR3 (TNR3+). The source is a human donor in good health. Some clones in this sample may be carry-over from other donors' samples.

V and J are TRBV6-2 or TRBV6-3 and TRBJ2-1; TCRdb calls TRBD1, which cannot be checked without DNA. The CDR3 has 15 residues. The germline CDR1 and CDR2 sequences are MNHEY and SVGEGT. The CDR3: CASRGDTSSYNEQFF.

The V gene is TRBV24-1, the J gene TRBJ2-5; TCRdb gives TRBD1 as the D gene, but with no DNA this cannot be confirmed. CDR1 is KGHDR, CDR2 SFDVKD, per germline. CDR3 length: 15 residues. The CDR3 sequence: CATSDTGKPRETQYF.

The chain carries TRBV3-1 and TRBJ2-3; there is no DNA to check the TCRdb D call of TRBD2. Germline CDR1 is LGHDT and CDR2 is YNNKEL (reference sequence). This CDR3 is built from 19 residues. CDR3: CASSQDRGPGLADTYTQYF.

This rearrangement joins TRBV5-5 to TRBJ2-2; TCRdb names TRBD1, which stays unverified in the absence of DNA. Germline CDR1 SGHKS, CDR2 YYEKEE (reference sequence). CDR3 length: 18 residues. The CDR3 sequence is CASSLRVGRRPNTGELFF.

The rearrangement joins TRBV12-3 or TRBV12-4 to TRBJ2-3. CDR3 size: 12 residues. CDR3 amino acids: CASSYYTDTQYF.

Here the CDR3 reads CATSRAGPEQFF. The chain recombines TRBV15 with TRBJ2-1; TCRdb indicates TRBD1, and absent DNA this call remains unverified. This CDR3 spans 12 amino acids. CDR1 is LNHNV, CDR2 YYDKDF, per germline (reference sequence). Full variable domain (outside the CDR3, taken from reference TRBV15 and TRBJ2-1): DAMVIQNPRYQVTQFGKPVTLSCSQTLNHNVMYWYQQKSSQAPKLLFHYYDKDFNNEADTPDNFQSRRPNTSFCFLDIRSPGLGDTAMYLCATSRAGPEQFFGPGTRLTVL.

The chain combines TRBV4-3 with TRBJ2-6; TCRdb names TRBD1, which stays unverified in the absence of DNA. CDR3 length: 18 residues. CDR1 and CDR2 (germline): LGHNA, YSLEER. CDR3 loop: CASSQGAGWGSGANVLTF.

The chain has TRBV5-1 and TRBJ2-2. The CDR3 length is 17 residues. CDR1 and CDR2 (germline): SGHRS, YFSETQ. Here the CDR3 reads CASSAGVLDDGTGELFF.

The chain couples TRBV20-1 to TRBJ2-7; TCRdb designates TRBD1, a call that cannot be tested without DNA. Germline V gene data show CDR1 as DFQATT and CDR2 as SNEGSKA (reference sequence). The length of the CDR3 is 14 residues. The CDR3 is CSAPPRPRPYEQYF.

The chain employs TRBV6-5 and TRBJ2-6; TCRdb reports TRBD1, a call that lacks DNA to check it against. The length of the CDR3 is 18 residues. Per germline, CDR1 MNHEY and CDR2 SVGAGI. CDR3 loop: CASSYYPQGASGANVLTF.

The chain has TRBV7-9 and TRBJ2-5; with no DNA, the TCRdb D assignment of TRBD1 cannot be verified. This CDR3 spans 12 amino acids. CDR1 and CDR2 (germline): SEHNR, FQNEAQ (reference sequence). The CDR3 is CASSIHRETQYF.

V gene TRBV20-1 combines with J gene TRBJ2-7. The V gene's germline CDR1 is DFQATT and CDR2 SNEGSKA (reference sequence). The CDR3 runs to 13 residues. The CDR3 spells CSARGGSFYEQYF.

V and J are TRBV2 and TRBJ2-3; as DNA is missing, the TRBD2 call by TCRdb cannot be tested. CDR3 length: 14 amino acids. CDR1 SNHLY and CDR2 FYNNEI come from the germline V gene. The CDR3 region is CASEFGGVEDTQYF.

The chain links TRBV5-1 to TRBJ2-7; TCRdb gives TRBD1 as the D gene, but with no DNA this cannot be confirmed. In germline, CDR1 is SGHRS, CDR2 YFSETQ. The CDR3 is made up of 14 amino acids. CDR3 protein: CASNPRGGPYEQYF.

This CDR3 reads CASSQRTAKPGELFF. The chain joins TRBV7-8 to TRBJ2-2; without DNA, the TCRdb call of TRBD2 cannot be checked. The CDR3 length is 15 residues. CDR1 is SGHVS, CDR2 FQNEAQ, per germline.

The chain has TRBV4-1 and TRBJ2-7; TCRdb names TRBD2, which stays unverified in the absence of DNA. The CDR3 runs 16 residues. Germline values: CDR1 MGHRA, CDR2 YSYEKL. CDR3 residues: CASRQGLAGISYEQYF.

The chain couples TRBV5-5 to TRBJ2-3; TCRdb's D gene call, TRBD1, goes unchecked for lack of DNA. The CDR3 runs to 15 residues. CDR1 and CDR2 from the germline V gene are SGHKS and YYEKEE (reference sequence). Here the CDR3 reads CASGPWTTEADTQYF. The full variable domain, its missing parts supplied by reference TRBV5-5 and TRBJ2-3, is DAGVTQSPTHLIKTRGQQVTLRCSPISGHKSVSWYQQVLGQGPQFIFQYYEKEERGRGNFPDRFSARQFPNYSSELNVNALLLGDSALYLCASGPWTTEADTQYFGPGTRLTVL.

CDR3 amino acids: CASSLVGTNIQYF. This rearrangement joins TRBV7-2 to TRBJ2-4; absent DNA, TCRdb's TRBD1 call cannot be checked. Germline CDR1 SGHTA, CDR2 FQGNSA. CDR3 length equals 13 residues.

The V and J genes are TRBV28 and TRBJ1-2. The CDR3 has 12 residues. Germline V CDR1 and CDR2: MDHEN, SYDVKM. CDR3 protein: CASSSQTGGYTF.

The chain employs TRBV28 and TRBJ2-1. CDR1 is MDHEN and CDR2 is SYDVKM in the germline V gene. The CDR3 totals 13 residues. This CDR3 is CASSWGSNNEQFF. The variable domain in full, with the rest retrieved from reference TRBV28 and TRBJ2-1, is DVKVTQSSRYLVKRTGEKVFLECVQDMDHENMFWYRQDPGLGLRLIYFSYDVKMKEKGDIPEGYSVSREKKERFSLILESASTNQTSMYLCASSWGSNNEQFFGPGTRLTVL.

The chain carries TRBV21-1 and TRBJ2-2; the D call from TCRdb, TRBD1, cannot be confirmed without DNA. TRBV21-1 is a pseudogene. The CDR3 spans 19 residues. CDR3 loop: CASSKPPGQGSLNTGELFF.